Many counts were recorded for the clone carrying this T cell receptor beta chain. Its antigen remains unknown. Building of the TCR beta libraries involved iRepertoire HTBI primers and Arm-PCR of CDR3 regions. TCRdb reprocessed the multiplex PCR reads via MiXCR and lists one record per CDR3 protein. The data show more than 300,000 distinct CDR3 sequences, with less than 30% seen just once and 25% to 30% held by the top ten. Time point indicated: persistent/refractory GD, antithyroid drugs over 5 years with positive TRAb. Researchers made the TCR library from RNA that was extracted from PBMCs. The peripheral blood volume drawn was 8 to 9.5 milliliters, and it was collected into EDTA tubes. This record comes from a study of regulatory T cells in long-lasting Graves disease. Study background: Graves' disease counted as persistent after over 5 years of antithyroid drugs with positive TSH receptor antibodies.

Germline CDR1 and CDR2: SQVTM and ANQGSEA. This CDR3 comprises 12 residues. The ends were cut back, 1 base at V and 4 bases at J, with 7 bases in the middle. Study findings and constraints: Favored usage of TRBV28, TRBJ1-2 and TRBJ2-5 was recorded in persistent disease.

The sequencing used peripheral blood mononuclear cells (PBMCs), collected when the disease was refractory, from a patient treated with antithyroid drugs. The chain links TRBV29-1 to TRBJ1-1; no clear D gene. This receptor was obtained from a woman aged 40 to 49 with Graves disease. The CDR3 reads CSVEAGSTEAFF. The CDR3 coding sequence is TGCAGCGTTGAAGCGGGCAGCACTGAAGCTTTCTTT.